Detailed here is one T cell receptor (beta chain). A junction boundary mismatches the germline segment, possibly from a read error. The record originates from a study of tumor-infiltrating lymphocytes in primary liver carcinoma. Background on the study: Primary liver carcinomas in the patients were surgically resected.

Germline DNA was also extracted, and blood RNA derived from unsorted whole blood. CDR1 is KGHDR and CDR2 is SFDVKD in the germline V gene. The CDR3 totals 15 residues. Total RNA amounting to 500 ng was the source from which TCR beta cDNA was made with a constant-region primer. Slightly modified ARM-PCR, run as three nested multiplex PCR rounds, produced the TCR beta libraries. The first two PCR rounds used TRBV1-TRBV30 primers with a Cbeta primer, nine to ten cycles each. Each CDR3 protein gets one entry after TCRdb re-called the multiplex PCR reads with MiXCR. The data hold approximately 300,000 distinct CDR3 sequences, with 65% observed a single time.

Specimen: peripheral blood. The sequence was obtained from a man aged 35 to 55 with primary liver carcinoma and hepatitis B virus infection. This rearrangement joins TRBV24-1 to TRBJ2-4; the match to TRBD1 covers 9 bases. The chain's CDR3 is CATSDSTGGVNIRYF. CDR3 DNA sequence: TGTGCCACCAGTGATTCGACAGGGGGGGTGAACATTCGGTACTTC.